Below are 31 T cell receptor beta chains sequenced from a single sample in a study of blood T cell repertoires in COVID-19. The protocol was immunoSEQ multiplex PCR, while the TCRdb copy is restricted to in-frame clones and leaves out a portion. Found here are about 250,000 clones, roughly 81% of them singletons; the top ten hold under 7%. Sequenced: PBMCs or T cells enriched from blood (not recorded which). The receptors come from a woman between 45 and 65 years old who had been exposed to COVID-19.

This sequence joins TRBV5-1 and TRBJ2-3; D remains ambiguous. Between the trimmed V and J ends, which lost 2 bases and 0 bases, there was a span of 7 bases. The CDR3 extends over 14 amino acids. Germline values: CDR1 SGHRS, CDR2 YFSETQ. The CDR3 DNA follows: TGCGCCAGCAGCTTCCGACTCAGCACAGATACGCAGTATTTT. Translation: CASSFRLSTDTQYF. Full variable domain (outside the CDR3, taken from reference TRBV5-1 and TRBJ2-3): KAGVTQTPRYLIKTRGQQVTLSCSPISGHRSVSWYQQTPGQGLQFLFEYFSETQRNKGNFPGRFSGRQFSNSRSEMNVSTLELGDSALYLCASSFRLSTDTQYFGPGTRLTVL.

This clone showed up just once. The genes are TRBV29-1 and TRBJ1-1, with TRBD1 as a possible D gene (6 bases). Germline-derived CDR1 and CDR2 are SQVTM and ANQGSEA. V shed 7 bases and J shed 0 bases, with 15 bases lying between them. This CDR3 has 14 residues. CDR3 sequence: CSAGPRGMNTEAFF. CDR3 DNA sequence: TGCAGCGCTGGGCCCAGGGGTATGAACACTGAAGCTTTCTTT. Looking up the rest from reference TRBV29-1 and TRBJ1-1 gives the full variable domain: SAVISQKPSRDICQRGTSLTIQCQVDSQVTMMFWYRQQPGQSLTLIATANQGSEATYESGFVIDKFPISRPNLTFSTLTVSNMSPEDSSIYLCSAGPRGMNTEAFFGQGTRLTVV.

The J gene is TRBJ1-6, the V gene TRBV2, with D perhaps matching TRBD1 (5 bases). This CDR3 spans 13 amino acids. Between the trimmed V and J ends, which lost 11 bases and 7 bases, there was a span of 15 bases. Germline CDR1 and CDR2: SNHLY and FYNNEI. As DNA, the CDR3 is TGTGCCTTTACAGGTGCCTCCAATTCACCCCTCCACTTT. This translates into CAFTGASNSPLHF.

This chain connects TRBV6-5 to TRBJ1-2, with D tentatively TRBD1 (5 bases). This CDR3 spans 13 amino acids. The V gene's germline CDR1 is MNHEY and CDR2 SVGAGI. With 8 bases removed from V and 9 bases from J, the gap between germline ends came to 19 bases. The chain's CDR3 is CASAMGQGRSYTF. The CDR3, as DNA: TGTGCCAGCGCGATGGGTCAGGGCAGGAGCTACACCTTC.

Here the CDR3 reads CASSENRGREKLFF. The DNA of the CDR3 is TGTGCCAGCAGTGAAAACCGGGGTAGGGAAAAACTGTTTTTT. V usage is TRBV6-1 and J usage is TRBJ1-4; the D is unclear. Germline values: CDR1 MNHNS, CDR2 SASEGT. This CDR3 is built from 14 residues. Trimming took 2 bases from V and 8 from J, leaving 12 bases between them.

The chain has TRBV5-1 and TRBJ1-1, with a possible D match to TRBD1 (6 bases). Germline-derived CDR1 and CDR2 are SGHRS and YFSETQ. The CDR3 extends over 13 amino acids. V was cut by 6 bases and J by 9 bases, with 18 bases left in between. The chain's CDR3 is CASNTGDQGQAFF. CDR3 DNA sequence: TGCGCCAGCAATACAGGTGACCAGGGGCAAGCTTTCTTT.

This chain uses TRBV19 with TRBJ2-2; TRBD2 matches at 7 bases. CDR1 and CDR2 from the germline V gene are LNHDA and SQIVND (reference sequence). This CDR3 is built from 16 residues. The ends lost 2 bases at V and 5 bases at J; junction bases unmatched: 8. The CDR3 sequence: CASSIRVGGSTGELFF. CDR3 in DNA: TGTGCCAGTAGTATACGAGTCGGGGGGTCGACCGGGGAGCTGTTTTTT.

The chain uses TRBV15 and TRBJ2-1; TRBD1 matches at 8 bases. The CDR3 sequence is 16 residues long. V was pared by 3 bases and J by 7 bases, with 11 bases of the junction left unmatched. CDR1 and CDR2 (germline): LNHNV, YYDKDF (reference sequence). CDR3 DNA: TGTGCCACCAGCAGGGGCAGGACAGGGAAGACAAATGAGCAGTTCTTC. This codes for CATSRGRTGKTNEQFF. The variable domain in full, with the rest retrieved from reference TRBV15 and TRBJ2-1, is DAMVIQNPRYQVTQFGKPVTLSCSQTLNHNVMYWYQQKSSQAPKLLFHYYDKDFNNEADTPDNFQSRRPNTSFCFLDIRSPGLGDTAMYLCATSRGRTGKTNEQFFGPGTRLTVL.

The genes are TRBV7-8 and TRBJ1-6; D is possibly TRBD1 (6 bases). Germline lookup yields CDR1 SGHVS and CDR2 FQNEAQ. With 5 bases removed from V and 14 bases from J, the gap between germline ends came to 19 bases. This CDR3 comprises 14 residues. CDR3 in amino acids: CASSRGHPEGTLHF. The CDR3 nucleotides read TGTGCCAGCAGCCGGGGACACCCAGAGGGGACCCTCCACTTT.

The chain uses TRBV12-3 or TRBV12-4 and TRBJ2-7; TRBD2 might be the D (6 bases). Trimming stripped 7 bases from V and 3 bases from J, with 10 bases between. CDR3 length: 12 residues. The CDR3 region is CASKAGSYEQYF. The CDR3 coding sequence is TGTGCCAGCAAGGCGGGGAGCTACGAGCAGTACTTC.

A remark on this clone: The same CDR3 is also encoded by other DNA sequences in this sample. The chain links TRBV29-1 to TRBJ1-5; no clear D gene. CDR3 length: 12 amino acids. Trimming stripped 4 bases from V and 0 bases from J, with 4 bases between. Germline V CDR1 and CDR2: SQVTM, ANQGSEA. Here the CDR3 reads CSVGSSNQPQHF. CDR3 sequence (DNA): TGCAGCGTTGGGAGTAGCAATCAGCCCCAGCATTTT.

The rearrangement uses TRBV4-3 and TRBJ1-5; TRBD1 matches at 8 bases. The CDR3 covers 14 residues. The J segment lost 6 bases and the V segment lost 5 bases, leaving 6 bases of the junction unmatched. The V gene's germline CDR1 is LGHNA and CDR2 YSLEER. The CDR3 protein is CASSGGTGSQPQHF. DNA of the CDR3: TGCGCCAGCAGCGGGGGGACAGGATCTCAGCCCCAGCATTTT.

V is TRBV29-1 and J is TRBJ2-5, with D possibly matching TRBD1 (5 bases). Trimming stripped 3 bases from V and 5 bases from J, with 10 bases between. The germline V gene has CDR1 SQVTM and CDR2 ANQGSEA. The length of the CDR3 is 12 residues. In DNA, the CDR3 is TGCAGCGTTGATGAAGGGGTCGAGACCCAGTACTTC. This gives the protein CSVDEGVETQYF.

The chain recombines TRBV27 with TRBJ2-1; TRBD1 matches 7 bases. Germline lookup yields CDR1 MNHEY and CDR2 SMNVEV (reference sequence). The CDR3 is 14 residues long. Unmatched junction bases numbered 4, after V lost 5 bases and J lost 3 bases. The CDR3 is CASSVRDSYNEQFF. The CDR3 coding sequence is TGTGCCAGCAGTGTCCGGGACAGCTACAATGAGCAGTTCTTC.

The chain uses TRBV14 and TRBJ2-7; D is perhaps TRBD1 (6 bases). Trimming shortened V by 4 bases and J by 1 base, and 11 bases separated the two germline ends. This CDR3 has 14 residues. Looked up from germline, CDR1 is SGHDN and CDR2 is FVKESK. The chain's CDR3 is CASSPGQFSYEQYF. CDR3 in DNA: TGTGCCAGCAGCCCCGGACAGTTTTCCTACGAGCAGTACTTC.

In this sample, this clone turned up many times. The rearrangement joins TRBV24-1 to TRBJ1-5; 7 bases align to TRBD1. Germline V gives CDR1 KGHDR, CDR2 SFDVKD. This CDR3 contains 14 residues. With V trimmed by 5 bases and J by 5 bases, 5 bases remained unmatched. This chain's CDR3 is CATSGDRGDQPQHF. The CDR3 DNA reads TGTGCCACCAGTGGGGACAGAGGTGATCAGCCCCAGCATTTT.

CDR3: CASSSSGVLAKNIQYF. In DNA form, the CDR3 reads TGTGCCAGCAGCTCCAGCGGAGTTCTAGCCAAAAACATTCAGTACTTC. The chain has TRBV5-5 and TRBJ2-4; possibly TRBD2 for D (5 bases). The V gene's germline CDR1 is SGHKS and CDR2 YYEKEE (reference sequence). This CDR3 contains 16 residues. The germline V and J ends were trimmed by 3 bases and 0 bases, with 13 bases remaining between them.

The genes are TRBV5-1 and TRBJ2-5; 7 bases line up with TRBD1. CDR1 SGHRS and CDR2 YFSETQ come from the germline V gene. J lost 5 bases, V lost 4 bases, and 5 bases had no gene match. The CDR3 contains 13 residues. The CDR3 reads CASSHTGVETQYF. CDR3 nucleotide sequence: TGCGCCAGCAGCCACACAGGGGTTGAGACCCAGTACTTC. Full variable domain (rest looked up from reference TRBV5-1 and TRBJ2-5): KAGVTQTPRYLIKTRGQQVTLSCSPISGHRSVSWYQQTPGQGLQFLFEYFSETQRNKGNFPGRFSGRQFSNSRSEMNVSTLELGDSALYLCASSHTGVETQYFGPGTRLLVL.

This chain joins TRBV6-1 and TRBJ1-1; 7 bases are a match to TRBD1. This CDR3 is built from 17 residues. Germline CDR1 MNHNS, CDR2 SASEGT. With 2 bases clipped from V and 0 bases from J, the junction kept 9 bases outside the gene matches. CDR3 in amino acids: CASSERGGGAMNTEAFF. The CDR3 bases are TGTGCCAGCAGTGAACGAGGAGGGGGCGCGATGAACACTGAAGCTTTCTTT.

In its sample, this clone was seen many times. The CDR3 here is CATSRAPASVAFF. The CDR3 DNA reads as TGTGCCACCAGCAGAGCCCCAGCGTCGGTAGCTTTCTTT. The V call is TRBV15, the J call TRBJ1-1; no reliable D call. Germline CDR1 LNHNV, CDR2 YYDKDF (reference sequence). This CDR3 spans 13 amino acids. V shed 1 base and J shed 10 bases, with 13 bases lying between them.

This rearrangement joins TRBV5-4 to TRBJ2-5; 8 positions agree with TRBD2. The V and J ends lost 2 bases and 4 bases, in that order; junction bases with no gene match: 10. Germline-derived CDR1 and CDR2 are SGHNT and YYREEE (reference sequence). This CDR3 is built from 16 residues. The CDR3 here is CASSLTPGGGGETQYF. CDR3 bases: TGTGCCAGCAGCTTAACCCCCGGGGGGGGAGGAGAGACCCAGTACTTC.

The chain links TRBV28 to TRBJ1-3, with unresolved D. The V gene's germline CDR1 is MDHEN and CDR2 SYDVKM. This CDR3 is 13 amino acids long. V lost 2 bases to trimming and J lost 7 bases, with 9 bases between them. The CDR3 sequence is CASSLATVNTIYF. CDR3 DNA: TGTGCCAGCAGTTTAGCCACGGTTAACACCATATATTTT.

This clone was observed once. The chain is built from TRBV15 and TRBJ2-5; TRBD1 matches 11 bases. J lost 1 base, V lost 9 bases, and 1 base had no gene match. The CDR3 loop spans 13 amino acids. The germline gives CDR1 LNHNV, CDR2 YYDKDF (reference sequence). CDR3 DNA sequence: TGTGCCACTGGGACAGGGGGCCAAGAGACCCAGTACTTC. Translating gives CATGTGGQETQYF.

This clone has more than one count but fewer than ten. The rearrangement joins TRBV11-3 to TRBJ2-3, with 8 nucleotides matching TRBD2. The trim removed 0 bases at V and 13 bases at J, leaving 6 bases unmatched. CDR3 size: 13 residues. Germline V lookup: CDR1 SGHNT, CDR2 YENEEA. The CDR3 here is CASSLDPAGVKYF. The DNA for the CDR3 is TGTGCCAGCAGCTTAGACCCAGCGGGGGTTAAGTATTTT.

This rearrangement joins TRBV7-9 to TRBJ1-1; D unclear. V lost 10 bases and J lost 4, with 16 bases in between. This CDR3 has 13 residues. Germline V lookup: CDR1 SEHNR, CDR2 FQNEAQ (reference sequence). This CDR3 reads CATLRLFGTEAFF. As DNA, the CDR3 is TGTGCCACCCTCAGGTTGTTCGGCACTGAAGCTTTCTTT.

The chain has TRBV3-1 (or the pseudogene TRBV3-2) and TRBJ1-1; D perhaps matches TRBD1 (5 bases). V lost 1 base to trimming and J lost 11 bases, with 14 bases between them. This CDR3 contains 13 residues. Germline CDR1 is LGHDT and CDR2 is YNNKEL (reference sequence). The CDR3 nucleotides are TGTGCCAGCAGCCAAGTTGGACACGCCTGGGCTTTCTTT. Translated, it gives CASSQVGHAWAFF.

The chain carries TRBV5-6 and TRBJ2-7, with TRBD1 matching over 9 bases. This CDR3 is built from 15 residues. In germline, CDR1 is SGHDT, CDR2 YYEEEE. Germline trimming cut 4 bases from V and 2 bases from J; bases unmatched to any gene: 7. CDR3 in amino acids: CASSGGTGNTYEQYF. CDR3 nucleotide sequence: TGTGCCAGCAGCGGGGGGACAGGGAACACCTACGAGCAGTACTTC.

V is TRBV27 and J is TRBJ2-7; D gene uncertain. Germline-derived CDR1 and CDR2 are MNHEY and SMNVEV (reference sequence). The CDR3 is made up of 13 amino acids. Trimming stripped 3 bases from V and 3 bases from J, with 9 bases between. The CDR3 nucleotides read TGTGCCAGCAGTTTGGGCAGCAACTACGAGCAGTACTTC. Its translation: CASSLGSNYEQYF.

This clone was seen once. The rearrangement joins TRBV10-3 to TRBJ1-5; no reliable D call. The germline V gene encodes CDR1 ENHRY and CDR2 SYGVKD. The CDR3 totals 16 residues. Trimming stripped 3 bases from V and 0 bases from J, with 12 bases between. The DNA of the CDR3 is TGTGCCATCAGTGACGTCAGTGTGAATAGCAATCAGCCCCAGCATTTT. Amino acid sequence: CAISDVSVNSNQPQHF.

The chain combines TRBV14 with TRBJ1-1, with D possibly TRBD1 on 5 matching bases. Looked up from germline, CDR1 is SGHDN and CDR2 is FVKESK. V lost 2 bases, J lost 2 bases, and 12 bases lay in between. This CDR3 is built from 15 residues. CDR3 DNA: TGTGCCAGCAGCCAATTTAGGACACCTAACACTGAAGCTTTCTTT. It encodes CASSQFRTPNTEAFF. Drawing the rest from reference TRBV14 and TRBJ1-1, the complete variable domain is EAGVTQFPSHSVIEKGQTVTLRCDPISGHDNLYWYRRVMGKEIKFLLHFVKESKQDESGMPNNRFLAERTGGTYSTLKVQPAELEDSGVYFCASSQFRTPNTEAFFGQGTRLTVV.

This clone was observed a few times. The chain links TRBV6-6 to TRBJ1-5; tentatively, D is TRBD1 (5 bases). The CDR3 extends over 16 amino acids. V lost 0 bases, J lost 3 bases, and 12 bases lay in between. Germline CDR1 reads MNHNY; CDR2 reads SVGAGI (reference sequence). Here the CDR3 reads CASSYSGGVNNQPQHF. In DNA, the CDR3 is TGTGCCAGCAGTTACTCAGGAGGGGTTAACAATCAGCCCCAGCATTTT.